What follows describes a single T cell receptor beta chain. Under the authors' procedure: It was from reference gene primer amplification that nucleated cell counts were estimated. Clones were sequenced by immunoSEQ multiplex PCR, and TCRdb holds only the in-frame ones, with some missing. Clone size and the V and J calls come from that table; the DNA yielded D and trimming. The data hold some 40,000 clones, with 87% observed a single time. The V gene end was trimmed by 6 bases and the J gene end by 1 base; junction bases not matched to a gene: 4. This CDR3 has 16 residues. Germline CDR1 is MDHEN and CDR2 is SYDVKM. The sample originates from a study of blood T cell repertoires in COVID-19. At the level of the study: T cells, B-cell-depleted T cells, or PBMCs supplied cDNA or gDNA.

Sequencing was carried out using peripheral blood. J is TRBJ2-2 and V is TRBV28; TRBD2 agrees at 11 bases. This sequence was found in a man in his sixties with acute or convalescent COVID-19. CDR3 in amino acids: CASRGLAERNTGELFF. The CDR3 nucleotides read TGTGCCAGCAGGGGACTAGCGGAAAGGAACACCGGGGAGCTGTTTTTT.